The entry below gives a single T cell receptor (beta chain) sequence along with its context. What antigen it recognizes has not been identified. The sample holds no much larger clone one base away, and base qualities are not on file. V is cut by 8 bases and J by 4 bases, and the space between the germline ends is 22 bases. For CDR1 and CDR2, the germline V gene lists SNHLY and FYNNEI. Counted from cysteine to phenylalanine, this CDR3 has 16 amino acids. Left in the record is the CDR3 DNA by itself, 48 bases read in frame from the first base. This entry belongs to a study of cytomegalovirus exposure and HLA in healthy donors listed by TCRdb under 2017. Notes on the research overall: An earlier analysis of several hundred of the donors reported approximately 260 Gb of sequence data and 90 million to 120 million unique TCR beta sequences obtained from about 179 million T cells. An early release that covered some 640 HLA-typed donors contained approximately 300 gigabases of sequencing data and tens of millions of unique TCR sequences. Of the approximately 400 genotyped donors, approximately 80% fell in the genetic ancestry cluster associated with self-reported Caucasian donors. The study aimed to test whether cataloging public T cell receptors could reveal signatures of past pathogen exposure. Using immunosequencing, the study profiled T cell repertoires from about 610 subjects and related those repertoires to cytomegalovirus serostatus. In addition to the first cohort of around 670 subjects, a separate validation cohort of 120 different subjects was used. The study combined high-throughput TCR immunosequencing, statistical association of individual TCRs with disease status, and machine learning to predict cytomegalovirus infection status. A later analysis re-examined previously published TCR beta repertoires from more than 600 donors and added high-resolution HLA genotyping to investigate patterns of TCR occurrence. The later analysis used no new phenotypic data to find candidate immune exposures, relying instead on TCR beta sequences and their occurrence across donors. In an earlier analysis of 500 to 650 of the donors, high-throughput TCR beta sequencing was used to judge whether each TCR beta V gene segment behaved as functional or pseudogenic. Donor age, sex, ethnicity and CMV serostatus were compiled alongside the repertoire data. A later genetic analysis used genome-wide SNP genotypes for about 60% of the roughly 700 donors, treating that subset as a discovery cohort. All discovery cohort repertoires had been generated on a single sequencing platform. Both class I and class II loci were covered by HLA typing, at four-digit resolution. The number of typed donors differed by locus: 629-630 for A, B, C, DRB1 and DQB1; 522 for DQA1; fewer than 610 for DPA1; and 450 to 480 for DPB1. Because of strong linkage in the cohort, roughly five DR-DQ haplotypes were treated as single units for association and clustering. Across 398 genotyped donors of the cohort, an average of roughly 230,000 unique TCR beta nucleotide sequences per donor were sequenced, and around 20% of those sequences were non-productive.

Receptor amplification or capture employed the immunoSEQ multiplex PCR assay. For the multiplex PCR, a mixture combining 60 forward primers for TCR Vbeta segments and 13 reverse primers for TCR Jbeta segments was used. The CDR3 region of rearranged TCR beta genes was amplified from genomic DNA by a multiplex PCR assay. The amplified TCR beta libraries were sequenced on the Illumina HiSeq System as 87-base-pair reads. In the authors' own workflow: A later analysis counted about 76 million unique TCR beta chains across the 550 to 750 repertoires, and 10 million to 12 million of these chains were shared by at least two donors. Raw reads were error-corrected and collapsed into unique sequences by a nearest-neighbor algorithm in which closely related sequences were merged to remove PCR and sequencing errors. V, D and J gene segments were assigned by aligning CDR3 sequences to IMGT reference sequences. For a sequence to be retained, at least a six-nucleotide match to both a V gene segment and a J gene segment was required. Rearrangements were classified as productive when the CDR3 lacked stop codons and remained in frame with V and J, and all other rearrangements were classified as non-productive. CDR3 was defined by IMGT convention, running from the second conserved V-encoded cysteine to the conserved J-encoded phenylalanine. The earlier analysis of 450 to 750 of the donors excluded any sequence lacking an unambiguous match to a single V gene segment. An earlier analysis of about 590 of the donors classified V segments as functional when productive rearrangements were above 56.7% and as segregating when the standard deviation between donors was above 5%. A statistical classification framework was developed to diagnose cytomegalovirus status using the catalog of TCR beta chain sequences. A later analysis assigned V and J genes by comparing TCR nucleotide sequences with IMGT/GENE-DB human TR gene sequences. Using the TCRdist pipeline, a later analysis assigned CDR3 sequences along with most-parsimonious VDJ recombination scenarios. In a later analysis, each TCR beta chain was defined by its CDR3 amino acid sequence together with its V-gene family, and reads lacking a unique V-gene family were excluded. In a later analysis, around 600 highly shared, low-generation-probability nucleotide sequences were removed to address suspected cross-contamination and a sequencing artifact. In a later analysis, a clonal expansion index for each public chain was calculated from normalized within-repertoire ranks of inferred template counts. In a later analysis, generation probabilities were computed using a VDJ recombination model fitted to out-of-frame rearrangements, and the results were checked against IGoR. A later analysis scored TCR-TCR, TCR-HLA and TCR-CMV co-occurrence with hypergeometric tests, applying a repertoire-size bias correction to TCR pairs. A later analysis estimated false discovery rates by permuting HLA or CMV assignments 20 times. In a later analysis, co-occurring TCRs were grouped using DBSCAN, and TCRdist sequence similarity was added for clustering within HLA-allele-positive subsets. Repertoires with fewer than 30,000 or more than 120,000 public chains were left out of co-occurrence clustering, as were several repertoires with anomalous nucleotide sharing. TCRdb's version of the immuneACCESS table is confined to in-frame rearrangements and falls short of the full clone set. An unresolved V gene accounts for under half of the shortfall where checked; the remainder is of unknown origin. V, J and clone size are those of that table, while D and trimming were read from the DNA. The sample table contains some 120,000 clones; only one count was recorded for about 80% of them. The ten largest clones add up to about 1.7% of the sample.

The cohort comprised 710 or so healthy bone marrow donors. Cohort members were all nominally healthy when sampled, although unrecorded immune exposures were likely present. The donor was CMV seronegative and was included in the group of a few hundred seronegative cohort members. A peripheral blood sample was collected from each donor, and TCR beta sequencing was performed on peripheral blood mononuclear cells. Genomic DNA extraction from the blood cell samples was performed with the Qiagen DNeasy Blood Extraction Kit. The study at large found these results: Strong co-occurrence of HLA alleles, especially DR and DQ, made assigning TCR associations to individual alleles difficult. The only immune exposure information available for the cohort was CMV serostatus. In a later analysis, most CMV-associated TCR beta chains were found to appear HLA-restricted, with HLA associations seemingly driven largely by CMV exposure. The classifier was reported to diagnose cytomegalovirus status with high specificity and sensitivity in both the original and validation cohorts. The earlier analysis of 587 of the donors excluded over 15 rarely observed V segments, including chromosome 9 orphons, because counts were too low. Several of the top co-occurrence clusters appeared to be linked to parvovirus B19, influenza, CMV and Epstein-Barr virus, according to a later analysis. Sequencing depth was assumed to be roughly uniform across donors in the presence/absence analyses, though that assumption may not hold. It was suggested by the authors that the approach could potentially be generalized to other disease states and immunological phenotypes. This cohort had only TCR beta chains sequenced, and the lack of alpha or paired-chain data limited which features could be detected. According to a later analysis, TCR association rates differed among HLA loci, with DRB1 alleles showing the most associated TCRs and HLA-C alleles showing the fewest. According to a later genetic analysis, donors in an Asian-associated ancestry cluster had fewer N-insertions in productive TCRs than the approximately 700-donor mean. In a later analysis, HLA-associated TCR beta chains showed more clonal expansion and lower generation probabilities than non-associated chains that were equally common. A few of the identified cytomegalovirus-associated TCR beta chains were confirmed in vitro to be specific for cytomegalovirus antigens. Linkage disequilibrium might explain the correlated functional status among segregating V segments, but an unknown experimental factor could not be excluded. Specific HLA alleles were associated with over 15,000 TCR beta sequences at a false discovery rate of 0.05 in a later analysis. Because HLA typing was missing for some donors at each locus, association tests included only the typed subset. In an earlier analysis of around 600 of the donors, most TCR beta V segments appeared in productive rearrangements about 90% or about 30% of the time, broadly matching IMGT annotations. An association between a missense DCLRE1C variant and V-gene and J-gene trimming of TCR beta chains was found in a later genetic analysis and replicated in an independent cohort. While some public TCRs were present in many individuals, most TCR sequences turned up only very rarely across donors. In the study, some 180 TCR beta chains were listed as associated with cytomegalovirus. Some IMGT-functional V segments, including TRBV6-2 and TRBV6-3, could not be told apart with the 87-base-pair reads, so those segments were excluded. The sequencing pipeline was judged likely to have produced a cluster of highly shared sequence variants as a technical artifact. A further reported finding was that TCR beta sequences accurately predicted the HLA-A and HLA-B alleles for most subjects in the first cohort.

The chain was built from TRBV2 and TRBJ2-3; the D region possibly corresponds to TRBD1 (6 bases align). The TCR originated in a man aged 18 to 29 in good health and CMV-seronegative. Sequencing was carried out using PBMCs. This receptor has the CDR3 CASASLGGGASDTQYF. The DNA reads TGTGCCAGCGCATCATTAGGGGGTGGGGCATCAGATACGCAGTATTTT.